The 32 T cell receptor beta chains reported below all come from one sample, sequenced in a study of blood T cell repertoires in COVID-19. Repertoires were generated with immunoSEQ multiplex PCR, while TCRdb's copy carries only in-frame clones and drops some. The profile covers under 35,000 clones, with 90% to 95% appearing a single time and under 6% taken by the ten largest. Sequencing was done on a sample of peripheral blood. All receptors come from a human donor in a cohort sampled during active COVID-19.

There are a few counts of this clone. Other DNA sequences within the sample encode an identical CDR3. This chain links TRBV7-9 with TRBJ1-1; 7 bases map to TRBD1. The V segment lost 6 bases and the J segment 0 bases; nucleotides outside the gene matches: 4. Germline V lookup: CDR1 SEHNR, CDR2 FQNEAQ (reference sequence). This CDR3 is built from 14 residues. CDR3 region: CASSLDRLNTEAFF. The CDR3 DNA is TGTGCCAGCAGTTTGGACAGGTTGAACACTGAAGCTTTCTTT.

The V and J genes are TRBV6-5 and TRBJ1-2; no definite D call. In germline, CDR1 is MNHEY, CDR2 SVGAGI. The CDR3 runs 12 residues. The ends were cut back, 7 bases at V and 2 bases at J, with 8 bases in the middle. The CDR3 here is CASTRLNYGYTF. CDR3 DNA: TGTGCCAGCACGAGGTTAAACTATGGCTACACCTTC.

Comments on this clone: Other DNA sequences from this sample encode an identical CDR3 as well. This chain connects TRBV12-3 or TRBV12-4 to TRBJ2-1, with 10 bases aligning to TRBD1. The V segment lost 3 bases and the J segment 8 bases; nucleotides outside the gene matches: 1. The CDR3 contains 13 residues. The CDR3 loop reads CASSLGQGHEQFF. The CDR3 nucleotides read TGTGCCAGCAGTTTGGGACAGGGGCATGAGCAGTTCTTC.

This chain joins TRBV3-1 (or the pseudogene TRBV3-2) and TRBJ2-2, with 8 bases aligning to TRBD2. V dropped 8 bases and J dropped 7; count of bases not matched to a gene: 9. This CDR3 is built from 14 residues. Germline lookup yields CDR1 LGHDT and CDR2 YNNKEL (reference sequence). The CDR3 coding sequence is TGTGCCAGCTGGGCTAGCGGGCAATTCGGGGAGCTGTTTTTT. Protein sequence: CASWASGQFGELFF.

The chain has TRBV6-5 and TRBJ2-3, with TRBD2 as a possible D gene (5 bases). This CDR3 has 13 residues. Germline-derived CDR1 and CDR2 are MNHEY and SVGAGI. V was cut by 8 bases and J by 4 bases, with 13 bases left in between. The CDR3 coding sequence is TGTGCCAGCGGAGGTTATGAAGCAGATACGCAGTATTTT. Translating gives CASGGYEADTQYF.

This clone was seen only once. The rearrangement links TRBV10-3 to TRBJ2-2; 7 nucleotides match TRBD2. J was trimmed by 4 bases and V by 9 bases; bases with no gene match: 11. From germline, CDR1 is ENHRY and CDR2 SYGVKD. The CDR3 length is 15 residues. The CDR3 is CAIREGGPSTGELFF. The DNA for the CDR3 is TGTGCCATACGAGAGGGAGGGCCTAGCACCGGGGAGCTGTTTTTT.

The chain employs TRBV6-1 and TRBJ1-2; 7 bases are a match to TRBD1. The CDR3 sequence is 18 residues long. Germline CDR1 and CDR2: MNHNS and SASEGT. J was trimmed by 6 bases and V by 0 bases; bases with no gene match: 16. CDR3 region: CASSEAGGPGGAWDGYTF. As DNA, the CDR3 is TGTGCCAGCAGTGAAGCTGGGGGACCAGGGGGTGCATGGGATGGCTACACCTTC.

The chain couples TRBV12-5 to TRBJ2-3, with D maybe TRBD1 (5 bases). V lost 0 bases to trimming and J lost 2 bases, with 18 bases between them. The CDR3 sequence is 18 residues long. Germline lookup yields CDR1 LGHNT and CDR2 FRNRAP. The CDR3 loop is CASGLVRSPKGYTDTQYF. For the CDR3, the DNA is TGTGCTAGTGGTTTGGTACGTAGCCCGAAGGGGTACACAGATACGCAGTATTTT.

Worth noting for this clone: Since the CDR3 does not end with the conserved phenylalanine or tryptophan, this likely comes from a read error. The limits of the CDR3 on the DNA are not certain, so only TCRdb's listed CDR3 is given. The rearrangement links TRBV6-5 to TRBJ2-7; TRBD1 is the table's D call and was not checked against the DNA. Counting both end residues, the CDR3 totals 13 amino acids. Germline V CDR1 and CDR2: MNHEY, SVGAGI. The CDR3 is CASSYGPTDRRFI.

This chain's CDR3 is CASSLLQGYGGYTF. The CDR3 bases are TGTGCCAGCAGCCTTCTACAGGGGTACGGTGGCTACACCTTC. The chain couples TRBV28 to TRBJ1-2; 7 positions agree with TRBD1. The CDR3 consists of 14 residues. Trimming cost V 6 bases and J 7 bases; bases outside gene matches: 11. CDR1 is MDHEN, CDR2 SYDVKM, per germline.

The chain employs TRBV6-5 and TRBJ1-2; 8 nucleotides align to TRBD1. CDR1 and CDR2 (germline): MNHEY, SVGAGI. Trimming cost V 11 bases and J 4 bases; bases outside gene matches: 3. The CDR3 length is 11 residues. CDR3 nucleotides: TGTGCCGTACAGGGGGGCTATGGCTACACCTTC. This sequence encodes CAVQGGYGYTF.

This sequence joins TRBV19 and TRBJ1-5, with D possibly TRBD1 on 5 matching bases. The CDR3 has 14 residues. The V and J ends lost 4 bases and 7 bases respectively, with 14 bases between them. Germline V CDR1 and CDR2: LNHDA, SQIVND (reference sequence). The CDR3 loop reads CASSTQVGNQPQHF. The CDR3 DNA is TGTGCCAGTAGTACACAGGTTGGGAACCAGCCCCAGCATTTT.

The gene calls are TRBV12-2 and TRBJ2-1; TRBD2 was called by the table and not checked on the DNA. TRBV12-2 is a listed pseudogene. This CDR3 comprises 20 residues. In DNA, the CDR3 is TGTGCAAGTCGCTTACCCGCCCCCTACCCTGCGGGTCCAACCTACAATGAGCAGTTCTTC. Its translation is CASRLPAPYPAGPTYNEQFF.

The chain joins TRBV18 to TRBJ1-1, with D possibly being TRBD1 (6 bases). CDR3 length: 13 amino acids. CDR1 is KGHSH and CDR2 is LQKENI in the germline V gene. Trimming stripped 4 bases from V and 4 bases from J, with 10 bases between. CDR3 coding DNA: TGTGCCAGCTCACAACAGGGACCCACTGAAGCTTTCTTT. It is translated as CASSQQGPTEAFF.

This sequence joins TRBV6-6 and TRBJ1-1; D is perhaps TRBD1 (6 bases). The CDR3 sequence is 14 residues long. Germline CDR1 MNHNY, CDR2 SVGAGI (reference sequence). V lost 3 bases and J lost 0, with 8 bases in between. CDR3 protein: CASSYGQMNTEAFF. The CDR3, as DNA: TGTGCCAGCAGTTATGGACAGATGAACACTGAAGCTTTCTTT.

This sequence joins TRBV7-2 and TRBJ1-1, with 8 bases matching TRBD1. V trimming: 2 bases; J trimming: 3 bases; junction bases outside the gene matches: 2. CDR3 size: 14 residues. Germline values: CDR1 SGHTA, CDR2 FQGNSA. The CDR3 sequence is CASSLKTGDTEAFF. For the CDR3, the DNA is TGTGCCAGCAGCTTAAAGACAGGGGACACTGAAGCTTTCTTT.

About this clone itself: A read error may account for a junction end that differs from germline. The chain joins TRBV3-1 (or the pseudogene TRBV3-2) to TRBJ2-5; 8 positions agree with TRBD2. CDR1 and CDR2 from the germline V gene are LGHDT and YNNKEL (reference sequence). This CDR3 is built from 14 residues. CDR3 nucleotide sequence: TGTGCCAGCAGGCAAGCCGGGGGGGGAGAGACCCAGTACTTC. Translated, it gives CASRQAGGGETQYF.

The gene calls are TRBV2 and TRBJ2-5; possibly TRBD2 for D (7 bases). Germline V gene sequence: CDR1 SNHLY, CDR2 FYNNEI. The ends were cut back, 3 bases at V and 5 bases at J, with 22 bases in the middle. CDR3 length equals 17 residues. CDR3 bases: TGTGCCAGCAGTGATTGGGTTAGGGGGGGTGTAACGGAGACCCAGTACTTC. This translates into CASSDWVRGGVTETQYF.

The chain has TRBV7-2 and TRBJ2-1; 7 nucleotides agree with TRBD2. Germline CDR1 is SGHTA and CDR2 is FQGNSA. Unmatched junction bases numbered 12, after V lost 7 bases and J lost 6 bases. The CDR3 is 15 residues long. The CDR3 is CASITSGLVSNEQFF. The CDR3 DNA sequence: TGTGCCAGCATCACTTCCGGACTAGTCTCCAATGAGCAGTTCTTC.

V gene TRBV27 combines with J gene TRBJ1-2; 7 nucleotides match TRBD1. The CDR3 consists of 15 residues. Germline loops: CDR1 MNHEY, CDR2 SMNVEV (reference sequence). The ends lost 5 bases at V and 8 bases at J; junction bases unmatched: 14. The CDR3 protein is CASSPTGFPNGGYTF. CDR3 DNA sequence: TGTGCCAGCAGTCCGACAGGGTTCCCAAATGGAGGCTACACCTTC.

The rearrangement uses TRBV14 and TRBJ1-1; possibly TRBD1 for D (6 bases). Germline loops: CDR1 SGHDN, CDR2 FVKESK. The CDR3 covers 16 residues. V lost 1 base to trimming and J lost 0 bases, with 12 bases between them. CDR3 region: CASSQVRGGMNTEAFF. In nucleotides, the CDR3 is TGTGCCAGCAGCCAAGTAAGAGGGGGTATGAACACTGAAGCTTTCTTT.

Only a few counts were recorded for this clone. The J gene is TRBJ1-2, the V gene TRBV3-1 (or the pseudogene TRBV3-2); 9 nucleotides line up with TRBD1. The J segment lost 0 bases and the V segment lost 8 bases, leaving 7 bases of the junction unmatched. Per the germline V gene, CDR1 is LGHDT and CDR2 is YNNKEL (reference sequence). The CDR3 extends over 15 amino acids. The CDR3 here is CASLGQGGANYGYTF. The CDR3 region has the DNA TGTGCCAGCCTGGGACAGGGAGGTGCTAACTATGGCTACACCTTC.

The chain joins TRBV7-2 to TRBJ2-7, with 7 nucleotides matching TRBD1. The CDR3 is 14 amino acids. The germline gives CDR1 SGHTA, CDR2 FQGNSA. The J segment lost 4 bases and the V segment lost 5 bases, leaving 8 bases of the junction unmatched. In DNA, the CDR3 is TGTGCCAGCAGCCCCTCGGGACAGCTATACGAGCAGTACGTC. It encodes CASSPSGQLYEQYV.

The J gene is TRBJ2-5, the V gene TRBV30; D gene ambiguous. Looked up from germline, CDR1 is GTSNPN and CDR2 is SVGIG (reference sequence). The CDR3 is 11 residues long. Trimming removed 2 bases at V and 2 bases at J, with 3 bases between. The CDR3 is CAWSPQETQYF. The CDR3 DNA is TGTGCCTGGAGTCCGCAAGAGACCCAGTACTTC.

The V call is TRBV23-1, the J call TRBJ1-3, with 10 bases fitting TRBD1. TRBV23-1 is given ORF status, its function remaining uncertain. This CDR3 contains 14 residues. Unmatched junction bases numbered 4, after V lost 8 bases and J lost 3 bases. CDR3 sequence (DNA): TGCGCCAGCTACCGGGACAGGGGTGGAAACACCATATATTTT. Its protein is CASYRDRGGNTIYF.

The V and J genes are TRBV3-1 (or the pseudogene TRBV3-2) and TRBJ2-1, with 10 bases matching TRBD1. Per the germline V gene, CDR1 is LGHDT and CDR2 is YNNKEL (reference sequence). The CDR3 is 16 amino acids. V was clipped by 4 bases and J by 2 bases; unmatched bases: 5. The CDR3 here is CASSPWTGGTYNEQFF. CDR3 in DNA: TGTGCCAGCAGCCCCTGGACAGGGGGTACCTACAATGAGCAGTTCTTC.

V and J are TRBV11-2 and TRBJ2-7; possible D gene TRBD2, 7 bases. Trimming took 6 bases from V and 5 from J, leaving 17 bases between them. The length of the CDR3 is 14 residues. Germline CDR1 SGHAT, CDR2 FQNNGV. Written as DNA, the CDR3 is TGTGCCAGCAGGGGAGGGGGGTTCCCCCACGAGCAGTACGTC. Protein product: CASRGGGFPHEQYV.

This clone has only one observation. The V call is TRBV6-7, the J call TRBJ2-1; D is unresolved. TRBV6-7 is noted as an ORF with a role that remains uncertain. The ends were cut back, 2 bases at V and 4 bases at J, with 18 bases in the middle. This CDR3 is built from 17 residues. The CDR3 sequence is CASSYGLRNPPYNEQFF. For the CDR3, the DNA is TGTGCCAGCAGTTACGGCCTGCGGAATCCCCCTTACAATGAGCAGTTCTTC.

The chain joins TRBV6-5 to TRBJ1-4; no firm D call. The CDR3 runs to 13 residues. The V end was cut by 6 bases, the J end by 7 bases, with 12 bases between. Germline V gene data show CDR1 as MNHEY and CDR2 as SVGAGI. CDR3 amino acids: CASRRYSTEKLFF. CDR3 sequence (DNA): TGTGCCAGCAGACGCTACAGCACTGAAAAACTGTTTTTT.

The gene calls are TRBV10-3 and TRBJ1-1; D remains ambiguous. This CDR3 spans 15 amino acids. With 0 bases removed from V and 5 bases from J, the gap between germline ends came to 13 bases. Germline CDR1 ENHRY, CDR2 SYGVKD. The CDR3 DNA is TGTGCCATCAGTGAGTCGTCCTTACCGGTGACTGAAGCTTTCTTT. This sequence encodes CAISESSLPVTEAFF.

V gene TRBV4-2 combines with J gene TRBJ1-3; D is ambiguous. Trimming cost V 4 bases and J 1 base, with 8 bases left between them. This CDR3 has 14 amino acids. CDR1 is LGHNA, CDR2 YNFKEQ, per germline. The DNA of the CDR3 is TGTGCCAGCAGCCTCGAGGTGTCTGGAAACACCATATATTTT. It translates to CASSLEVSGNTIYF.

The chain uses TRBV27 and TRBJ1-1; tentative D call: TRBD1 (5 bases). CDR1 is MNHEY, CDR2 SMNVEV, per germline (reference sequence). Trimming shortened V by 5 bases and J by 4 bases, and 14 bases separated the two germline ends. The CDR3 length is 14 residues. CDR3 sequence (DNA): TGTGCCAGCAGTCCCTCTGGAGGGGCCACTGAAGCTTTCTTT. Its translation: CASSPSGGATEAFF.